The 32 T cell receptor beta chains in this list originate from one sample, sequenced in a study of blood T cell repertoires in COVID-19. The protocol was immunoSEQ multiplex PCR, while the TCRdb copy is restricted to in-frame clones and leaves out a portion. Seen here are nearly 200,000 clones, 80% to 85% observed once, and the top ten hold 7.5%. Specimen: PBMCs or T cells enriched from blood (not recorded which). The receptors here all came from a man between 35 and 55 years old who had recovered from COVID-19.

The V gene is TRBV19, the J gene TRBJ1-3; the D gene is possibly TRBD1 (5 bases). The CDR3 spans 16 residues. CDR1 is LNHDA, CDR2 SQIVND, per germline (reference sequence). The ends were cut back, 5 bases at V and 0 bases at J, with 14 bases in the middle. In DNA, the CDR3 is TGTGCCAGTAGTCCCCGTCGACAGAGCTCTGGAAACACCATATATTTT. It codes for CASSPRRQSSGNTIYF.

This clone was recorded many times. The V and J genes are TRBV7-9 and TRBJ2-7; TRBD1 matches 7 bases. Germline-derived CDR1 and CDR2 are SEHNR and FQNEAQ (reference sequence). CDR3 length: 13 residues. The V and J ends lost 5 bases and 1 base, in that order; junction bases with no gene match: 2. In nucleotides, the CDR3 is TGTGCCAGCAGCCGGACAGGATCCTACGAGCAGTACTTC. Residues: CASSRTGSYEQYF.

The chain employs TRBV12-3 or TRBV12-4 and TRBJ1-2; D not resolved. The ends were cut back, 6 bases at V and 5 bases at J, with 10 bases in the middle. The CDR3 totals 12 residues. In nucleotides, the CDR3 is TGTGCCAGCAGAGGCGGGAGATATGGCTACACCTTC. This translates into CASRGGRYGYTF.

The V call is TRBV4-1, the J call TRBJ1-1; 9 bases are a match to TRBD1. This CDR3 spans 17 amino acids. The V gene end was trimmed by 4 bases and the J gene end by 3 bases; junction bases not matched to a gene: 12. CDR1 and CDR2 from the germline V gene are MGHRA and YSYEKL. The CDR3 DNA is TGCGCCAGCAGCCCTAAACCGGGACAGGGAATTGACACTGAAGCTTTCTTT. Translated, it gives CASSPKPGQGIDTEAFF.

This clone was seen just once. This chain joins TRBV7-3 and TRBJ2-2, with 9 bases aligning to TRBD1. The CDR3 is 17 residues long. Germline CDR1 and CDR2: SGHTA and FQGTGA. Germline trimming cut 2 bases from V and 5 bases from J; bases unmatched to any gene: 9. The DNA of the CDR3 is TGTGCCAGCAGCTTAGACCGGGACAGGGCGGGGACCGGGGAGCTGTTTTTT. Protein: CASSLDRDRAGTGELFF.

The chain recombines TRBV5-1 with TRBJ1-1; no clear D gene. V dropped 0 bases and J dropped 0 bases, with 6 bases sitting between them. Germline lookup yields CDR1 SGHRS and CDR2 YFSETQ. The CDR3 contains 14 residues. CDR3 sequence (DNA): TGCGCCAGCAGCTTGGATGGGCTGAACACTGAAGCTTTCTTT. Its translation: CASSLDGLNTEAFF.

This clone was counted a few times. CDR3 amino acids: CASRDRGSLGDNEQFF. CDR3 coding DNA: TGCGCCAGCCGGGACAGGGGGTCCCTGGGTGACAATGAGCAGTTCTTC. The chain recombines TRBV5-1 with TRBJ2-1, with TRBD1 matching 11 bases. This CDR3 is 16 amino acids long. Germline V gives CDR1 SGHRS, CDR2 YFSETQ. With V trimmed by 7 bases and J by 5 bases, 11 bases remained unmatched.

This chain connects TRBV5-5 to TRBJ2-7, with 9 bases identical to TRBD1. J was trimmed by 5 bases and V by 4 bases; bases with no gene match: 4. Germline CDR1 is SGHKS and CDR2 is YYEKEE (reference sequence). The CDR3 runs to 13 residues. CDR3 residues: CASSLGQGHEQYF. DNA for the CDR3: TGTGCCAGCAGCCTGGGACAGGGCCACGAGCAGTACTTC.

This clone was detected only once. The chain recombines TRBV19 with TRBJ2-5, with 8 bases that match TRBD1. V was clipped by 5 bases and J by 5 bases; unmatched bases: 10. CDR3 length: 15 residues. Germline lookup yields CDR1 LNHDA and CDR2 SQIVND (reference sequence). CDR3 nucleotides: TGTGCCAGTAGTGCCTATAGTTCAGGGGGCGAGACCCAGTACTTC. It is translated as CASSAYSSGGETQYF. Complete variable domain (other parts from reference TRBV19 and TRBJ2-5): DGGITQSPKYLFRKEGQNVTLSCEQNLNHDAMYWYRQDPGQGLRLIYYSQIVNDFQKGDIAEGYSVSREKKESFPLTVTSAQKNPTAFYLCASSAYSSGGETQYFGPGTRLLVL.

The CDR3 sequence is CASSLSGGAGLVTDTQYF. The CDR3, as DNA: TGTGCCAGCAGCTTATCAGGGGGCGCGGGGCTAGTCACAGATACGCAGTATTTT. The rearrangement uses TRBV11-2 and TRBJ2-3; TRBD1 agrees at 8 bases. Germline-derived CDR1 and CDR2 are SGHAT and FQNNGV. The CDR3 runs 18 residues. The V and J ends lost 2 bases and 2 bases, in that order; junction bases with no gene match: 12.

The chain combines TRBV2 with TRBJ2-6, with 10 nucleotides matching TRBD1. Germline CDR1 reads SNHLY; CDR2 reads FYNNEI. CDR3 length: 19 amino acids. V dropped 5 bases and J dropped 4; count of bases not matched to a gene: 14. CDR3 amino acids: CASSLRRTGGLGGANVLTF. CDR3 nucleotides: TGTGCCAGCAGTCTCCGAAGGACAGGGGGGTTGGGAGGGGCCAACGTCCTGACTTTC.

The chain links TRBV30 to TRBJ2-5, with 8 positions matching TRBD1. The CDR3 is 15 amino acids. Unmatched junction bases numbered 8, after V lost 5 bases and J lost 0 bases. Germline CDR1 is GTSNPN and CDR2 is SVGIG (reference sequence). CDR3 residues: CAWQAGGWYQETQYF. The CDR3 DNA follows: TGTGCCTGGCAGGCAGGGGGCTGGTACCAAGAGACCCAGTACTTC.

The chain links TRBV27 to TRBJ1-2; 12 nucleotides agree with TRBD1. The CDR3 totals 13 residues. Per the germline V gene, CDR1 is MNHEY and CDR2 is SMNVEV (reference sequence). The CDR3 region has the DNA TGTGCAGTCGGGACAGGGGGCGGTTATGGCTACACCTTC. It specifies CAVGTGGGYGYTF.

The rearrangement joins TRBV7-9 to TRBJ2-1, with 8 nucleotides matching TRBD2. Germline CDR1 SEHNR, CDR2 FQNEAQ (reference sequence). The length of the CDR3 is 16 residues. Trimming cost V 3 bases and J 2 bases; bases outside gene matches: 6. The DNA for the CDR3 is TGTGCCAGCAGCTTGGACGGGGGGGGAACCTACAATGAGCAGTTCTTC. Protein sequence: CASSLDGGGTYNEQFF.

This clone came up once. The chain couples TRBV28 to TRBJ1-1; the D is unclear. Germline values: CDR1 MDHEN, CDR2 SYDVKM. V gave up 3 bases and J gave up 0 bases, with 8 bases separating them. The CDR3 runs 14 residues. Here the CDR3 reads CASSLLSLNTEAFF. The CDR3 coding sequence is TGTGCCAGCAGTTTGTTGTCATTGAACACTGAAGCTTTCTTT.

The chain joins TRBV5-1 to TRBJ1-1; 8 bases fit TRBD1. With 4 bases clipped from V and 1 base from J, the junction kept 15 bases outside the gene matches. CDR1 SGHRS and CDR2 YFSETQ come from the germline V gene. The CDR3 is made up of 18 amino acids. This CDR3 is CASSPSDRAFFSNTEAFF. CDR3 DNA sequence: TGCGCCAGCAGCCCTTCGGACAGGGCCTTTTTTTCGAACACTGAAGCTTTCTTT.

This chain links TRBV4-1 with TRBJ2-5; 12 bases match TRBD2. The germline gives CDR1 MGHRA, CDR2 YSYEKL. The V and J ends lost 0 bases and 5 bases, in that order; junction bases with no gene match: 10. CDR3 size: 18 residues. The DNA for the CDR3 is TGCGCCAGCAGCCAAGATAGGGCTAGCGGGGGGGCCGGGGAGACCCAGTACTTC. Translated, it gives CASSQDRASGGAGETQYF.

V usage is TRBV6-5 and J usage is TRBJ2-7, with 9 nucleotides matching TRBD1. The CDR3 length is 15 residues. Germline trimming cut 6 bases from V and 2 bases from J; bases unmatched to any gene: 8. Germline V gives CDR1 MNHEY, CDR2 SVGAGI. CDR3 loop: CASRRDREWAYEQYF. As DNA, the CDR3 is TGTGCCAGCAGGAGGGACAGGGAGTGGGCCTACGAGCAGTACTTC.

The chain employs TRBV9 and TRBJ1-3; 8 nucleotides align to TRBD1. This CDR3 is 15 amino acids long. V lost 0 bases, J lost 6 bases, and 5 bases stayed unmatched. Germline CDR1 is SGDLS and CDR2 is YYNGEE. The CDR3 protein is CASSVGQGAENTIYF. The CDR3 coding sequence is TGTGCCAGCAGCGTAGGGCAGGGGGCTGAAAACACCATATATTTT.

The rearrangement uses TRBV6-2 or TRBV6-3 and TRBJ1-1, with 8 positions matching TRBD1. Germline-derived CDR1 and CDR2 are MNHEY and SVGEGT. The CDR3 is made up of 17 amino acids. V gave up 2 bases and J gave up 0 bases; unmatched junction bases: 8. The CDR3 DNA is TGTGCCAGCAGTTACCAGAGGGGACAGGCCTTGAACACTGAAGCTTTCTTT. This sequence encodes CASSYQRGQALNTEAFF.

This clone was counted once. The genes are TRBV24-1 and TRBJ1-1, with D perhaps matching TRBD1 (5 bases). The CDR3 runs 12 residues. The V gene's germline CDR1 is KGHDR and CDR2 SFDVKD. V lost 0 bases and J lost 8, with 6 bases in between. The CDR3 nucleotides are TGTGCCACCAGTGATTTGGCAGGGGAAGCTTTCTTT. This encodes CATSDLAGEAFF.

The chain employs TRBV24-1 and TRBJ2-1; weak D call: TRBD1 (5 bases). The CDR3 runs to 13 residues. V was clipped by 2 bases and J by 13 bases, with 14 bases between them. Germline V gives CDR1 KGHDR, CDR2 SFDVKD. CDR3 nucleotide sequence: TGTGCCACCAGTGATTCAGGGTCAGTAGGCCAGTTCTTC. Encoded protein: CATSDSGSVGQFF.

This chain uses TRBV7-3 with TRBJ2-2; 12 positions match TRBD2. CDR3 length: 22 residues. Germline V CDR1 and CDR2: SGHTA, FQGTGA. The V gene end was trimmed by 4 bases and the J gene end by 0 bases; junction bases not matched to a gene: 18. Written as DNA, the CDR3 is TGTGCCAGCAGCTCGTTCCCCCGCCTGACTAGCGGGGGTGGTGCGAACACCGGGGAGCTGTTTTTT. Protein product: CASSSFPRLTSGGGANTGELFF.

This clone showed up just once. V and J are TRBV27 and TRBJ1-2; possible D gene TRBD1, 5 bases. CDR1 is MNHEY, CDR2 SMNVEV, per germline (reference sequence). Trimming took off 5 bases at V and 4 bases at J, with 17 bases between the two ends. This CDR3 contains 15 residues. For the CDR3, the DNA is TGTGCCAGCAGTGCGCTGATATTCGGGGGCTATGGCTACACCTTC. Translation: CASSALIFGGYGYTF.

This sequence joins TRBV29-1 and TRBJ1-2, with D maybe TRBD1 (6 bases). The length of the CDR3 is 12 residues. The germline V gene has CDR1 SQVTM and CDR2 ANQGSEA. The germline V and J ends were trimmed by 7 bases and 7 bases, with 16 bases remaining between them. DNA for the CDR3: TGCAGCGCACAGGGTATTGGAAGTGGCTACACCTTC. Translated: CSAQGIGSGYTF.

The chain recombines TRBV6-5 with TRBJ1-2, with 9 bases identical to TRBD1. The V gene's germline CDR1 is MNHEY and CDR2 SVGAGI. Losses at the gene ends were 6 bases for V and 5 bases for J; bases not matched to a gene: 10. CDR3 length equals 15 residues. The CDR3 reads CASRIQGARAYGYTF. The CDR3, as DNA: TGTGCCAGCAGAATACAGGGGGCGCGGGCGTATGGCTACACCTTC.

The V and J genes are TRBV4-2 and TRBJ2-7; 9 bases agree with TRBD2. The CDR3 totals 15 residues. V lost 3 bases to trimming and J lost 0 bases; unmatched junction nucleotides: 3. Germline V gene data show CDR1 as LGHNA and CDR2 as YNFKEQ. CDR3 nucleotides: TGTGCCAGCAGCCAGAGCGGGGGGTCCTCCTACGAGCAGTACTTC. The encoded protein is CASSQSGGSSYEQYF.

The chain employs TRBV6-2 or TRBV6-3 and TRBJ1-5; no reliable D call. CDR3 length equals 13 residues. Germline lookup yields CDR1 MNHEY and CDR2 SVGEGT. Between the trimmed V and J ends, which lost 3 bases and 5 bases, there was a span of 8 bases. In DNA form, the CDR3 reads TGTGCCAGCAGTTATTCCACAGATCAGCCCCAGCATTTT. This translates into CASSYSTDQPQHF.

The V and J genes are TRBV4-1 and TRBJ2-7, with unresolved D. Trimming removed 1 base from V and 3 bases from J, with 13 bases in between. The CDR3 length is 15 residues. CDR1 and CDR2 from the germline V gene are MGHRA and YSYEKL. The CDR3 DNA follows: TGCGCCAGCAGCCAAGTGGAGTCCGTACTCTACGAGCAGTACTTC. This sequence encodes CASSQVESVLYEQYF.

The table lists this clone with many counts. The CDR3 region is CASSPDLRRGQYF. The CDR3 nucleotides are TGTGCCAGCAGCCCGGACCTTCGCCGGGGCCAGTACTTC. This chain connects TRBV11-2 to TRBJ2-5; the D gene is possibly TRBD2 (5 bases). Trimming cost V 5 bases and J 10 bases, with 17 bases left between them. Germline lookup yields CDR1 SGHAT and CDR2 FQNNGV. The CDR3 contains 13 residues.

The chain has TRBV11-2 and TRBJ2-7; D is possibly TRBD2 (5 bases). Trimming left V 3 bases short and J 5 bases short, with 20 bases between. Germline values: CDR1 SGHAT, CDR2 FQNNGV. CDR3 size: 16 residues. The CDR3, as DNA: TGTGCCAGCAGCTTTAGAGGGTCGACCCAGGATGACGAGCAGTACTTC. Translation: CASSFRGSTQDDEQYF.

CDR3 DNA sequence: TGTGCCAGCAGGGATGGGACAGCCAACTATGGCTACACCTTC. The encoded protein is CASRDGTANYGYTF. V gene TRBV7-2 combines with J gene TRBJ1-2; TRBD1 agrees at 7 bases. Germline assignment: CDR1 SGHTA and CDR2 FQGNSA. V lost 6 bases, J lost 2 bases, and 6 bases stayed unmatched. The length of the CDR3 is 14 residues.